This T cell receptor (beta chain) was identified in a study of T cells in Graves' hyperthyroidism and ophthalmopathy. Overall study context: Peripheral blood draws took place at initial diagnosis, ahead of any treatment. Overall study results and limits: Classification by a 13 V-J model distinguished ophthalmopathy from stable hyperthyroidism. Expanded thyroid clonotypes (above 0.001) were mostly also found in blood.

Germline CDR1 SQVTM, CDR2 ANQGSEA. V lost 0 bases, J lost 6 bases, and 24 bases lay in between. The CDR3 has 17 residues. This clonotype was seen more than once but under ten times. Its antigen is unknown. Template material for amplifying TCR beta CDR3 regions consisted of RNA transcripts. The study used the HTBI primer set for a first-round RT-PCR of the TCR CDR3. TCRdb re-called the multiplex PCR reads with MiXCR, one entry per CDR3 protein. This table holds around 610,000 distinct CDR3 sequences, approximately 15% found once. The chain couples TRBV29-1 to TRBJ2-7, with D perhaps TRBD1 or TRBD2 (5 bases each). This sequence was found in a woman aged 40-49 years with Graves' ophthalmopathy. The sequencing sample was made of blood. This CDR3 reads CSVEDQDRDGGFPEQYF. The CDR3 region has the DNA TGCAGCGTTGAAGATCAGGACCGGGACGGCGGGTTTCCCGAGCAGTACTTC.